This T cell receptor (beta chain) stems from a study of blood T cell repertoires in COVID-19. The CDR3 length is 15 residues. Trimming pared 8 bases from V and 2 bases from J, leaving 16 bases between. Germline lookup yields CDR1 MNHEY and CDR2 SVGAGI. Method: immunoSEQ multiplex PCR; TCRdb's copy keeps in-frame clones and lacks some. The table shows some 78,000 clones, with 80% to 95% occurring only once. The sequence was obtained from a woman aged 45-60 years in a cohort sampled during active COVID-19. V gene TRBV6-5 combines with J gene TRBJ1-5, with D perhaps TRBD1 (5 bases). Sequencing was performed on peripheral blood. The CDR3 reads CASRTSPGGNQPQHF. Here the CDR3 DNA reads TGTGCCAGCCGGACCTCTCCGGGGGGCAATCAGCCCCAGCATTTT.